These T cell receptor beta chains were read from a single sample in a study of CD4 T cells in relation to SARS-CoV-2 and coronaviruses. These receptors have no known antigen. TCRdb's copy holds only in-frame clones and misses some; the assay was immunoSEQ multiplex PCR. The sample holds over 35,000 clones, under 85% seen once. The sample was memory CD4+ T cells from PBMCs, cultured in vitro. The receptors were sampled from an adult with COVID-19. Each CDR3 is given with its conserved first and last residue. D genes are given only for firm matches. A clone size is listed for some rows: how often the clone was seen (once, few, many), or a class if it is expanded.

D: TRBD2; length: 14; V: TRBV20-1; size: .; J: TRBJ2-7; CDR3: CSASRLAGRYEQYF; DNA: TGCAGTGCTAGTCGCCTAGCGGGCCGCTACGAGCAGTACTTC
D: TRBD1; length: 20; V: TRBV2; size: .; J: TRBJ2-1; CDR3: CASSSPRGTGVKHSYNEQFF; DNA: TGTGCCAGCAGTAGTCCTCGGGGGACAGGGGTTAAGCACTCCTACAATGAGCAGTTCTTC
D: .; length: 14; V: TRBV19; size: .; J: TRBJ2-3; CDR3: CASRPQGNTDTQYF; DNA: TGTGCCAGTAGGCCACAGGGAAACACAGATACGCAGTATTTT
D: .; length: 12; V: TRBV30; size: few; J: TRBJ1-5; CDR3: CAWSSHTRPQHF; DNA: TGTGCCTGGAGTTCCCATACTCGGCCCCAGCATTTT
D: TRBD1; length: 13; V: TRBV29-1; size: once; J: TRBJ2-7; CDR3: CSVRDRSSYEQYF; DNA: TGCAGCGTCCGGGACAGAAGCTCCTACGAGCAGTACTTC
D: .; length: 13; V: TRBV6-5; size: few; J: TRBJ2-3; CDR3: CASTGTAGDTQYF; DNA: TGTGCCAGCACCGGGACAGCGGGAGATACGCAGTATTTT
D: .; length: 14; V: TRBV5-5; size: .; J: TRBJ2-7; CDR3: CASQPQSRANEQYF; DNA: TGTGCCAGCCAACCCCAAAGCCGGGCGAACGAGCAGTACTTC
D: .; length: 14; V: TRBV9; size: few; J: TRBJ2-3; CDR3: CASSILGNGDTQYF; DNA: TGTGCCAGCAGCATACTAGGGAATGGAGATACGCAGTATTTT
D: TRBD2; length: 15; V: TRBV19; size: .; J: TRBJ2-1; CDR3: CASKSRAGGSSEQFF; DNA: TGTGCCAGTAAGTCTAGAGCGGGGGGGAGTAGTGAGCAGTTCTTC
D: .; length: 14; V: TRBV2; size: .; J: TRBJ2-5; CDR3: CASSAGRAGETQYF; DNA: TGTGCCAGCAGTGCGGGGAGAGCTGGAGAGACCCAGTACTTC
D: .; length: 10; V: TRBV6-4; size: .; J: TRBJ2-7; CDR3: CASNLYEQYF; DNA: TGTGCCAGCAACCTATACGAGCAGTACTTC
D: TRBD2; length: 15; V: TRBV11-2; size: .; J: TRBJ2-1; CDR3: CASSPRTSGINEQFF; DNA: TGTGCCAGCAGCCCTCGGACTAGCGGGATCAATGAGCAGTTCTTC
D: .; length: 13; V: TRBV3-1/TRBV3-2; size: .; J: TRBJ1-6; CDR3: CASSQGAGSPLHF; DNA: TGTGCCAGCAGCCAAGGGGCCGGTTCACCCCTCCACTTT
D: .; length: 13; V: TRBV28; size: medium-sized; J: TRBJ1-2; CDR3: CASSFTGPYGYTF; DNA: TGTGCCAGCAGTTTCACAGGGCCCTATGGCTACACCTTC
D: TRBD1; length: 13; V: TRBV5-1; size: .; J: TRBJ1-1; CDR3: CASSTDRGGVTSF; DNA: TGCGCCAGCAGCACGGACAGGGGAGGGGTAACAAGCTTT
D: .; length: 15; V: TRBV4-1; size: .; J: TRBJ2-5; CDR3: CASSIGPWGQETQYF; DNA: TGCGCCAGCAGCATCGGGCCCTGGGGCCAAGAGACCCAGTACTTC
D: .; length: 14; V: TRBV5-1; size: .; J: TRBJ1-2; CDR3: CASSLAQDYSGYTF; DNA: TGCGCCAGCAGCTTGGCCCAGGATTATTCTGGCTACACCTTC
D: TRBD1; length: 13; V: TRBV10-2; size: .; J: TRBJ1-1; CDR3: CASSGQGSTEAFF; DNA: TGCGCCAGCAGCGGACAGGGTAGCACTGAAGCTTTCTTT
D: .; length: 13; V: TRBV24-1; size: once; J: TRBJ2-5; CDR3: CATSSYAGETQYF; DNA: TGTGCCACCAGTTCTTACGCGGGGGAGACCCAGTACTTC
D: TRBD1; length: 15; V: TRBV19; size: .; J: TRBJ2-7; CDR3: CASSYATGESYEQYF; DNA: TGTGCCAGTAGTTATGCGACAGGGGAGTCCTACGAGCAGTACTTC
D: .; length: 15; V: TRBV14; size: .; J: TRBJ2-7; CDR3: CASSRSGFGPYEQYF; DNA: TGTGCCAGCAGCCGCTCCGGGTTTGGACCCTACGAGCAGTACTTC
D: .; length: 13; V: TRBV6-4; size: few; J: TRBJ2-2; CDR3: CASSPRSTGELFF; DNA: TGTGCCAGCAGTCCTAGGAGCACCGGGGAGCTGTTTTTT
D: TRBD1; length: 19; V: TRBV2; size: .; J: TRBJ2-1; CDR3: CAIENRDRPSAPYYNEQFF; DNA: TGTGCCATCGAAAACCGGGACAGGCCTTCAGCACCTTACTACAATGAGCAGTTCTTC
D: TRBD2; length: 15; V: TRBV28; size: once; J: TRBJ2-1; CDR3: CASSVSGESINEQFF; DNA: TGTGCCAGCAGTGTTAGCGGGGAAAGTATAAATGAGCAGTTCTTC
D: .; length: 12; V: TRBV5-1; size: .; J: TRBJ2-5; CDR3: CASSLGQETQYF; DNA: TGCGCCAGCAGCTTGGGTCAAGAGACCCAGTACTTC
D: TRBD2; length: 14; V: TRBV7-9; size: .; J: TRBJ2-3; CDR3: CASSLGAGKDTQYF; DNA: TGTGCCAGCAGCTTAGGAGCGGGGAAAGATACGCAGTATTTT
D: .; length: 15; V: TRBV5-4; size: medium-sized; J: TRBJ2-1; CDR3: CASSFKIAEANEQFF; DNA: TGTGCCAGCAGCTTTAAAATAGCGGAGGCCAATGAGCAGTTCTTC
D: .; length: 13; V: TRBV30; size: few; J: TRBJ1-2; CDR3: CAWVQGREGGYTF; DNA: TGTGCCTGGGTACAGGGTCGGGAGGGCGGCTACACCTTC
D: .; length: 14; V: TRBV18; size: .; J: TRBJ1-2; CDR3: CASSEPSENYGYTF; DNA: TGTGCCAGCTCAGAACCTTCTGAAAACTATGGCTACACCTTC
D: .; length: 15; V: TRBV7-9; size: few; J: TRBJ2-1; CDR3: CASSQDRSRYNEQFF; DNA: TGTGCCAGCAGCCAAGACAGGAGTCGCTACAATGAGCAGTTCTTC
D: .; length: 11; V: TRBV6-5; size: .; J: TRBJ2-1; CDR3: CASSYVGEQFF; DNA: TGTGCCAGCAGTTACGTTGGCGAGCAGTTCTTC
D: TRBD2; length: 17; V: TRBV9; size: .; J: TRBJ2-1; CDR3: CASSVGASGSFYNEQFF; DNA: TGTGCCAGCAGCGTAGGGGCTAGCGGGAGTTTTTACAATGAGCAGTTCTTC
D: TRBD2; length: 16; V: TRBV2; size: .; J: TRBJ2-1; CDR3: CASSPTSGRRYNEQFF; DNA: TGTGCCAGCAGTCCGACTAGCGGGAGAAGATACAATGAGCAGTTCTTC
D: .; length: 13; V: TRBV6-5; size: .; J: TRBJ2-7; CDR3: CASSLARAYEQYF; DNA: TGTGCCAGCAGCCTTGCGCGAGCCTACGAGCAGTACTTC
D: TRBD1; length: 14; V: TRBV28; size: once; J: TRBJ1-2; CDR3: CASGKQGANYGYTF; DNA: TGTGCCAGCGGAAAGCAGGGGGCTAACTATGGCTACACCTTC
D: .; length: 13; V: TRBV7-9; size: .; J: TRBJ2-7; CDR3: CASSPLLWYEQYF; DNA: TGTGCCAGCAGCCCTCTACTATGGTACGAGCAGTACTTC
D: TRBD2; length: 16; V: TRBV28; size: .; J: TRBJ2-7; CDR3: CASSLRTSGRDYEQYF; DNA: TGTGCCAGCAGTTTACGGACTAGCGGGAGAGATTACGAGCAGTACTTC
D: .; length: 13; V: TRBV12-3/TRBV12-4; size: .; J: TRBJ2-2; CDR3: CASSLARDGELFF; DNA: TGTGCCAGCAGTTTAGCTCGAGACGGGGAGCTGTTTTTT
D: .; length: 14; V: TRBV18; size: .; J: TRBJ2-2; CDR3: CASSPGGNTGELFF; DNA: TGTGCCAGCTCACCAGGCGGGAACACCGGGGAGCTGTTTTTT
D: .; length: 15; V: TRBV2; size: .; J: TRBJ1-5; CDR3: CASSNSGQGNQPQHF; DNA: TGTGCCAGCAGCAACAGCGGGCAGGGCAATCAGCCCCAGCATTTT
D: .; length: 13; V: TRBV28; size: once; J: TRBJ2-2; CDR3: CASSSRSTGELFF; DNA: TGTGCCAGCAGTTCGAGATCCACCGGGGAGCTGTTTTTT
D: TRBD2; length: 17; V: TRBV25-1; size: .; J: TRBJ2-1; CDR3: CASSDAGLAGGPDEQFF; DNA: TGTGCCAGCAGTGACGCGGGACTAGCGGGAGGGCCGGATGAGCAGTTCTTC
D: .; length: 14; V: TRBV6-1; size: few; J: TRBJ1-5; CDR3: CASSEAPKRGAQHF; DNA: TGTGCCAGCAGTGAAGCGCCTAAGCGAGGGGCCCAGCATTTT
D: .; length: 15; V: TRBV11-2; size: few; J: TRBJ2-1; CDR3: CASNSETRSQSEQFF; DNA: TGTGCCAGCAACTCGGAGACTAGGTCCCAATCTGAGCAGTTCTTC
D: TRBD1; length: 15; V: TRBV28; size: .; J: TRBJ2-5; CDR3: CASSPGQGFQETQYF; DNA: TGTGCCAGCAGTCCCGGACAGGGTTTCCAAGAGACCCAGTACTTC
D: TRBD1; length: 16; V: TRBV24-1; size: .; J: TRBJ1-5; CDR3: CATSDSYRGANQPQHF; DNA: TGTGCCACCAGTGATTCTTACAGGGGAGCCAATCAGCCCCAGCATTTT
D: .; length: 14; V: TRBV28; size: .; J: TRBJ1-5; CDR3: CASSLLQSNQPQHF; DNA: TGTGCCAGCAGTTTATTACAGAGCAATCAGCCCCAGCATTTT
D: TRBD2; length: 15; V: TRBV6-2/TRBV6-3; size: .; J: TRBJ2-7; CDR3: CASSWSGTRAREQYF; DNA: TGTGCCAGCAGTTGGTCCGGGACTAGGGCTCGCGAGCAGTACTTC